The clone carrying this T cell receptor (beta chain) appeared once. Using immunoSEQ multiplex PCR, the repertoire was profiled, and TCRdb retains in-frame clones only, with some absent. The table lists under 15,000 clones, over 70% of them singletons. Germline CDR1 reads SGHAT; CDR2 reads FQNNGV. The CDR3 contains 15 residues. Trimming cost V 4 bases and J 11 bases, with 20 bases left between them. The source of the sample is a study of blood T cell repertoires in COVID-19. Study context: The study drew acute and convalescent COVID-19 samples from the United States, Italy and Spain. PBMCs, B-cell-depleted T cells, or T cells provided the cDNA or gDNA that made up the material.

The clonotype was recovered from a human donor in a cohort sampled during active COVID-19. The chain links TRBV11-2 to TRBJ1-4; D gene ambiguous. The specimen sequenced was peripheral blood. The CDR3 is CASSSPGATLRKLFF. The CDR3 DNA sequence: TGTGCCAGCAGCTCCCCGGGAGCCACCTTGAGGAAACTGTTTTTT.